This is a list of T cell receptor beta chains from one sample in a study of blood T cell repertoires in COVID-19. The table came from immunoSEQ multiplex PCR; TCRdb's copy has only in-frame clones and leaves some out. In the table there are roughly 280,000 clones, 86% of which are singletons. The sequencing input was peripheral blood. These receptors came from a man between 25 and 39 years old with active or convalescent COVID-19. CDR3s include the opening cysteine and the closing phenylalanine or tryptophan.

J | V | CDR3
TRBJ2-1 | TRBV6-6 | CASISSRSSYNEQFF
TRBJ1-1 | TRBV19 | CASSISGTGHENTEAFF
TRBJ2-2 | TRBV6-1 | CASSEYSTGGIGELFF
TRBJ1-4 | TRBV6-6 | CASSYSRLFF
TRBJ2-1 | TRBV9 | CASDAGNNEQFF
TRBJ2-1 | TRBV9 | CASSEGVRSSYNEQFF
TRBJ1-1 | TRBV9 | CASSVGANTEAFF
TRBJ2-3 | TRBV7-2 | CASTYPGSDTQYF
TRBJ1-1 | TRBV9 | CASSVVSGEEAFF
TRBJ2-1 | TRBV7-3 | CASSLTVGQGLTEQFF
TRBJ2-5 | TRBV10-3 | CAISESERGPAGGETQYF
TRBJ2-3 | TRBV21-1 | CASSRTPDRGHITDTQYF
TRBJ2-2 | TRBV5-1 | CASSLEGYPDTGELFF
TRBJ1-3 | TRBV4-3 | CASSQDRGGGVGNTIYF
TRBJ2-5 | TRBV5-1 | CASSLALGLAGMETQYF
TRBJ1-6 | TRBV6-5 | CASSSTGRRSPLHF
TRBJ1-1 | TRBV19 | CASSIAESSPMNTEAFF
TRBJ1-3 | TRBV30 | CAWTSHGAGVGNTIYF
TRBJ1-1 | TRBV9 | CASSVQGKTEAFF
TRBJ1-1 | TRBV5-1 | CASSFELQGAGVNTEAFF
TRBJ2-7 | TRBV6-5 | CASSPPLAGAYEQYF
TRBJ2-7 | TRBV10-1 | CASSPGYEQYF
TRBJ2-2 | TRBV13 | CASSFSGLAGGIGELFF
TRBJ1-1 | TRBV12-3/TRBV12-4 | CASNQDRGTEAFF
TRBJ2-3 | TRBV7-2 | CASSLIADPSTDTQYF
TRBJ1-1 | TRBV9 | CASSVVQGFTEAFF
TRBJ1-1 | TRBV9 | CASTAWWGNTEAFF
TRBJ1-6 | TRBV6-5 | CASRRELNYNSPLHF
TRBJ1-5 | TRBV24-1 | CATSDAANQPQHF
TRBJ2-5 | TRBV10-1 | CASSEVASGGPSDQETQYF
TRBJ1-1 | TRBV6-5 | CASSLDENTEAFF
TRBJ2-1 | TRBV5-5 | CASSLVAGGPGEQFF
TRBJ2-1 | TRBV10-2 | CASSDPPLRLAGGQWGDNEQFF
TRBJ1-2 | TRBV4-3 | CASSPVLEGARGYTF
TRBJ1-1 | TRBV11-2 | CASSAQSGGSTEAFF
TRBJ2-7 | TRBV7-2 | CAVQGSSSYEQYF
TRBJ2-7 | TRBV5-4 | CASSLSGREQYF
TRBJ2-3 | TRBV3-1/TRBV3-2 | CASSNRLAGGLTSTDTQYF
TRBJ1-2 | TRBV6-5 | CASSSRQGLDGYTF
TRBJ2-7 | TRBV3-1/TRBV3-2 | CASSHINEQYF
TRBJ1-1 | TRBV5-4 | CASSSGATEAFF
TRBJ2-1 | TRBV2 | CASLALAGASNEQFF
TRBJ1-4 | TRBV27 | CASSRTATNEKLFF
TRBJ2-5 | TRBV19 | CASSQLAGVVKETQYF
TRBJ1-5 | TRBV7-9 | CASSQEVGPQHF
TRBJ2-5 | TRBV5-5 | CASRGRGGYQETQYF
TRBJ1-1 | TRBV6-1 | CASSEGIRGLAEAFF
TRBJ2-3 | TRBV11-2 | CASRLGRGGGTSTDTQYF
TRBJ2-5 | TRBV18 | CASSLGLAGLQETQYF
TRBJ1-1 | TRBV20-1 | CSASVEAEAFF
TRBJ2-2 | TRBV4-1 | CASSHALEAGELFF
TRBJ2-1 | TRBV9 | CASSGQVGSYNEQFF
TRBJ1-1 | TRBV27 | CASSLGLGGNTEAFF
TRBJ1-2 | TRBV27 | CASSPGTGGAYGYTF
TRBJ1-6 | TRBV2 | CASSGTSRNSPLHF
TRBJ1-5 | TRBV6-6 | CASSLGRGEGPQHF
TRBJ1-5 | TRBV7-2 | CASSLGEGNQPQHF
TRBJ2-3 | TRBV27 | CASSFGQGVTDTQYF
TRBJ2-7 | TRBV6-5 | CASIQDYEQYF